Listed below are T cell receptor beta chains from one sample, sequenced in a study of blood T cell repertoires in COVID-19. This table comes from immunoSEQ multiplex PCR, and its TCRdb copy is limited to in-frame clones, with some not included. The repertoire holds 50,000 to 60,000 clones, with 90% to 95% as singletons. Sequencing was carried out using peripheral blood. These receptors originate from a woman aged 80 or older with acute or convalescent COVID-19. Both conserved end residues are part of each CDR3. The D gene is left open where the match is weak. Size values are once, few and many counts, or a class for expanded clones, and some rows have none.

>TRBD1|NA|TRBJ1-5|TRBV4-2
TGTGCCAGCAGCCGTAAGGGGGACAGCCAGCCCCAGCATTTT
CASSRKGDSQPQHF
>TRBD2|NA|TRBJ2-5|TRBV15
TGTGCCACCCGAAAGGAGCTAGCGGGAGGTCGGGGAGAGACCCAGTACTTC
CATRKELAGGRGETQYF
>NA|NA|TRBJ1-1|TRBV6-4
TGTGCCAGCAGACGGGAAATGAACACTGAAGCTTTCTTT
CASRREMNTEAFF
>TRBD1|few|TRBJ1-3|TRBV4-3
TGCGCCAGCAGCCGGGACAGGGCCTCGTTAAACACCATATATTTT
CASSRDRASLNTIYF
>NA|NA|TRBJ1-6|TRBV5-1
TGCGCCAGCAGCTTAAGGGTCCGGGAGAAAGACGATTCACCCCTCCACTTT
CASSLRVREKDDSPLHF
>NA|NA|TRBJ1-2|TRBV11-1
TGTGCCAGCAGCTTAGACAGGGTTTCTGGCTACACCTTC
CASSLDRVSGYTF
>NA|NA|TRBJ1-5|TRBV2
TGTGCCAGCAGTGAAGAGGGGTTGAGCAATCAGCCCCAGCATTTT
CASSEEGLSNQPQHF
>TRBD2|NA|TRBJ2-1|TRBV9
TGTGCCAGCAGCGTAGGCCCCTTGACTAGCGGCAATGAGCAGTTCTTC
CASSVGPLTSGNEQFF
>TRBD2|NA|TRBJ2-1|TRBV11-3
TGTGCCAGCAGCTTTCCGGGACTAGCGGGGCAACCGAGCTCCTACAATGAGCAGTTCTTC
CASSFPGLAGQPSSYNEQFF
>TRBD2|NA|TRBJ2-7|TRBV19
TGTGCCAGTAGTATGGGGTTAGCGGGCGCCCAGGCCTACGAGCAGTACTTC
CASSMGLAGAQAYEQYF
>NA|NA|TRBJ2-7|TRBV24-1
TGTGCCACCAGTGATTTGCAGGGGCCGGGGGAGCAGTACTTC
CATSDLQGPGEQYF